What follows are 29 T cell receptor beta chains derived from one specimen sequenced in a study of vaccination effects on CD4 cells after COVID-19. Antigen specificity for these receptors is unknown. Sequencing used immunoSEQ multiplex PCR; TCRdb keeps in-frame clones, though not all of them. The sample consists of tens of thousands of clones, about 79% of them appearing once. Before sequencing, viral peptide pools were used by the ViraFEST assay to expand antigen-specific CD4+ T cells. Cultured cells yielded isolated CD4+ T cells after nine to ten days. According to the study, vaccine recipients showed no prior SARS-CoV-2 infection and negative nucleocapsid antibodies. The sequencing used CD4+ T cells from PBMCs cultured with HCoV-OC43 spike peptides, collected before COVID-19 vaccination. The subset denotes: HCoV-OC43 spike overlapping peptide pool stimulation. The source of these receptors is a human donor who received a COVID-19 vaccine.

This CDR3 is CASSKNDRGFADTQYF. For the CDR3, the DNA is TGTGCCAGCAGTAAAAATGACAGGGGGTTTGCAGATACGCAGTATTTT. The J gene is TRBJ2-3, the V gene TRBV28; 9 nucleotides match TRBD1. Germline V CDR1 and CDR2: MDHEN, SYDVKM. CDR3 length equals 16 residues. Unmatched junction bases numbered 10, after V lost 5 bases and J lost 4 bases.

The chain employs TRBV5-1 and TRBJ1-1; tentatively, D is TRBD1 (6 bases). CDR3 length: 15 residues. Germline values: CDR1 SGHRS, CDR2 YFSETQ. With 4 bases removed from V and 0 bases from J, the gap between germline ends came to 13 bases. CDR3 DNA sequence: TGCGCCAGCAGCCCACAACGGACAGTGAACACTGAAGCTTTCTTT. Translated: CASSPQRTVNTEAFF.

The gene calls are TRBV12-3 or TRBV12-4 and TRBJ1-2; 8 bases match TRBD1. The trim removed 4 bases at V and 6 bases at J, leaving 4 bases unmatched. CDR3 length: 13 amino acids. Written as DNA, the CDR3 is TGTGCCAGCAGTTCCGACAGGGGCAATGGCTACACCTTC. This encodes CASSSDRGNGYTF.

CDR3 nucleotides: TGTGCCAGCAGCTTGAGCGGGGATAACTATGGCTACACCTTC. Its translation is CASSLSGDNYGYTF. The rearrangement joins TRBV5-4 to TRBJ1-2, with unresolved D. Germline loops: CDR1 SGHNT, CDR2 YYREEE (reference sequence). The CDR3 is 14 residues long. Trimming pared 1 base from V and 1 base from J, leaving 8 bases between.

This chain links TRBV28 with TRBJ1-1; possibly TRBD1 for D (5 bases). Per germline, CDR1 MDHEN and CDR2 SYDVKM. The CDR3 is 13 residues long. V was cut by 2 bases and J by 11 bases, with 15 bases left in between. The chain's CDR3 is CASSLILGRFAFF. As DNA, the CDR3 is TGTGCCAGCAGTTTAATTTTGGGGCGGTTTGCTTTCTTT.

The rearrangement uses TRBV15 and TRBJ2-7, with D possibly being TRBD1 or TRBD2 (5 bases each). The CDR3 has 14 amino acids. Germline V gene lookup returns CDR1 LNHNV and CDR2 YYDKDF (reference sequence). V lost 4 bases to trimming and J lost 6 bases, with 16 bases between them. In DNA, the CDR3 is TGTGCCACCAGCAATTACCTGGGGACGTCCGAGCAGTACGTC. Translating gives CATSNYLGTSEQYV.

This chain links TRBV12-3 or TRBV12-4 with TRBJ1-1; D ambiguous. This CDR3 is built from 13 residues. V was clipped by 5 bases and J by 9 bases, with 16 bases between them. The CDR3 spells CASSPTTSRKAFF. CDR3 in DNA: TGTGCCAGCAGTCCGACGACTTCCAGGAAAGCTTTCTTT.

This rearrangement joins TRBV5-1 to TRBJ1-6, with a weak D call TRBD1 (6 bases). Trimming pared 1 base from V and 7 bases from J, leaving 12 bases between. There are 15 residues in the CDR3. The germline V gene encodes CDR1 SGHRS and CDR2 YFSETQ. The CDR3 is CASSLTGGSNSPLHF. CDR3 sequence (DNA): TGCGCCAGCAGCTTGACCGGGGGCTCAAATTCACCCCTCCACTTT.

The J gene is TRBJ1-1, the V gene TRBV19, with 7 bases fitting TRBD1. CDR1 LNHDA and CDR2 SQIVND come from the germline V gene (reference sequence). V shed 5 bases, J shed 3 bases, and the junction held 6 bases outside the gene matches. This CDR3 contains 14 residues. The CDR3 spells CASSSRQGYTEAFF. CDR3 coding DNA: TGTGCCAGTAGTTCGCGACAGGGTTACACTGAAGCTTTCTTT.

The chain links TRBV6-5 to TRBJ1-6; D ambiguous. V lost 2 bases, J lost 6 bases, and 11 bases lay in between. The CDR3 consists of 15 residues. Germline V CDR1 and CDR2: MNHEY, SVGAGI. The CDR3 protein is CASSYTARINSPLHF. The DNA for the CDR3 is TGTGCCAGCAGTTACACGGCAAGGATTAATTCACCCCTCCACTTT.

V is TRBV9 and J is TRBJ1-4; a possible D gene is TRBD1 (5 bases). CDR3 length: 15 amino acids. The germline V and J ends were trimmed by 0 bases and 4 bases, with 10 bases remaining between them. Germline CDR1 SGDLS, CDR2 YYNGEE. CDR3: CASSVDRGDNEKLFF. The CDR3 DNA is TGTGCCAGCAGCGTAGATCGGGGGGATAATGAAAAACTGTTTTTT.

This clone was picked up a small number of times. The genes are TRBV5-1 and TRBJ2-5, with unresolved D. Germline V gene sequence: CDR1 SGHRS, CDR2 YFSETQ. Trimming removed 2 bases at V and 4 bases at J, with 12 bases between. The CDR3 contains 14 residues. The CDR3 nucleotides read TGCGCCAGCAGCTTTACAACGGCGCGAGAGACCCAGTACTTC. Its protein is CASSFTTARETQYF.

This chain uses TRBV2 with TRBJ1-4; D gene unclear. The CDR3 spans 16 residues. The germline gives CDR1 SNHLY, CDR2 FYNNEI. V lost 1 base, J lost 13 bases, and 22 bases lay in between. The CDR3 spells CASSEEPGSNQRRLFF. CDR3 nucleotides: TGTGCCAGCAGTGAAGAACCAGGTAGCAACCAAAGGAGACTGTTTTTT.

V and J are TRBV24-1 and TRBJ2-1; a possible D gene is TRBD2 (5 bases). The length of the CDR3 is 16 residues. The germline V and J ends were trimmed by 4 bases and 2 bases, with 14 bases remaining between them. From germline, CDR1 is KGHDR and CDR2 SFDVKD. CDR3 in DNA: TGTGCCACCAGTGAACGGACGGGGAATACCTACAATGAGCAGTTCTTC. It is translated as CATSERTGNTYNEQFF.

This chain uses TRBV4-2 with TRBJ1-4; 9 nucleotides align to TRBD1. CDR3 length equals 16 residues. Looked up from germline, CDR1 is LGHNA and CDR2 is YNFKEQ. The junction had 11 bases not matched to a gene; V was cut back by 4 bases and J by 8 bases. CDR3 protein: CASSRTPGQGSEKLFF. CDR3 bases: TGTGCCAGCAGCCGAACCCCGGGACAGGGCAGCGAAAAACTGTTTTTT.

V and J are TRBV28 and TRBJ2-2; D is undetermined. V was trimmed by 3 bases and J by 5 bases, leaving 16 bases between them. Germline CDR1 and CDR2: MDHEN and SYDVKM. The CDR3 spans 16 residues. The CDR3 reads CASSFSGPYLTGELFF. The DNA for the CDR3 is TGTGCCAGCAGTTTTAGTGGCCCTTACCTGACCGGGGAGCTGTTTTTT.

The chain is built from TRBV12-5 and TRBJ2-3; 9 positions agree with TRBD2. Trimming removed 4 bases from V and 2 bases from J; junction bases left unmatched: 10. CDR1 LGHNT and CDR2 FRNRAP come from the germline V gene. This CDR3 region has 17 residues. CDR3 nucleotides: TGTGCTAGTGGTTCCCACCCTCTAGCGGGATCCACAGATACGCAGTATTTT. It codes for CASGSHPLAGSTDTQYF.

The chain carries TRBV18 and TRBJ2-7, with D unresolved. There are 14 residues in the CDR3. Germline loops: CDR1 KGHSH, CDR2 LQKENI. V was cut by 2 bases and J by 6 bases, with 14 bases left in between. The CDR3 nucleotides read TGTGCCAGCTCACCAGAAGGAAGGGAAATCGAGCAGTACGTC. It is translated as CASSPEGREIEQYV.

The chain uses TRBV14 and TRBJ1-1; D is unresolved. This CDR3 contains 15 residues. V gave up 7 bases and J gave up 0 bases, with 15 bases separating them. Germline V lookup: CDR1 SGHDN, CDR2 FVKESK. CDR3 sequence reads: CASMYGRGMNTEAFF. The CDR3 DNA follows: TGTGCCAGCATGTATGGACGGGGAATGAACACTGAAGCTTTCTTT.

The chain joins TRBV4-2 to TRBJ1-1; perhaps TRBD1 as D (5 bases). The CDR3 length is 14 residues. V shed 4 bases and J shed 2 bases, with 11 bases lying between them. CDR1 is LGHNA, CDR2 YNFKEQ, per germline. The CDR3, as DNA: TGTGCCAGCAGCCGCTCCGGGGCTAACACTGAAGCTTTCTTT. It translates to CASSRSGANTEAFF.

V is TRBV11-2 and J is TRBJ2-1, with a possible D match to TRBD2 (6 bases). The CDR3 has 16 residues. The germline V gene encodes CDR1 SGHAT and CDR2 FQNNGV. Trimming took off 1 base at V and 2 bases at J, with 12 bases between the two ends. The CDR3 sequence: CASSLGAGRTYNEQFF. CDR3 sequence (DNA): TGTGCCAGCAGCTTAGGGGCGGGAAGGACCTACAATGAGCAGTTCTTC.

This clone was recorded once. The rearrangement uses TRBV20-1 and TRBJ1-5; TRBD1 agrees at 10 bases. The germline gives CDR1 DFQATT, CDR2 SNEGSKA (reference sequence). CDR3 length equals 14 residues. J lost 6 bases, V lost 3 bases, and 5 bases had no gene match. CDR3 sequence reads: CSASRTGGPQPQHF. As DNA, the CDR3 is TGCAGTGCTAGTAGGACAGGGGGTCCTCAGCCCCAGCATTTT.

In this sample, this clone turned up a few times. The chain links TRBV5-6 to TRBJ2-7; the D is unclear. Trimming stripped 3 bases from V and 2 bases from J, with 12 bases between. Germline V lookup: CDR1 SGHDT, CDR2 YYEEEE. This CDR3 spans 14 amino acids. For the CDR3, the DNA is TGTGCCAGCAGCTGGCAGATAGACGCCTACGAGCAGTACGTC. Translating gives CASSWQIDAYEQYV.

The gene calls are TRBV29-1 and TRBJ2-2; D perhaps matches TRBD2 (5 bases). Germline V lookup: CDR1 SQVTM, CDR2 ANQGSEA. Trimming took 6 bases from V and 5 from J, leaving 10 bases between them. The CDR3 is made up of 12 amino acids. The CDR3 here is CSVTPGTGELFF. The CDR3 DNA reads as TGCAGCGTAACCCCGGGGACCGGGGAGCTGTTTTTT.

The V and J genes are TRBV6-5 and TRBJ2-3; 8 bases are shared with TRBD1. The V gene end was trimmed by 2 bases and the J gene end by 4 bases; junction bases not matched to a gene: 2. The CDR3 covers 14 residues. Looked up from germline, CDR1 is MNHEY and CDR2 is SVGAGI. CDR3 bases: TGTGCCAGCAGTTACCGGACAGGGTCAGATACGCAGTATTTT. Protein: CASSYRTGSDTQYF.

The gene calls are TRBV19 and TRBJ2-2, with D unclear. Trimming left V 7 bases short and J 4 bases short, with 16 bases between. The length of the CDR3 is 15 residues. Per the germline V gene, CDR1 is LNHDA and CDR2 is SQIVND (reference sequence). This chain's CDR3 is CASNLAQRVTGELFF. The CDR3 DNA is TGTGCCAGTAATCTCGCCCAGCGAGTCACCGGGGAGCTGTTTTTT.

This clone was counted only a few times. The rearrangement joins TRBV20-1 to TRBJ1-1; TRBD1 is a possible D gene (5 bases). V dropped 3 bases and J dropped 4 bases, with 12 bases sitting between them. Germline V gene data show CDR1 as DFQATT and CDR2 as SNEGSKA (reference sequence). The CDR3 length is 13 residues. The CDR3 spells CSASAGGGTEAFF. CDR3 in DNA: TGCAGTGCTAGTGCTGGGGGTGGCACTGAAGCTTTCTTT.

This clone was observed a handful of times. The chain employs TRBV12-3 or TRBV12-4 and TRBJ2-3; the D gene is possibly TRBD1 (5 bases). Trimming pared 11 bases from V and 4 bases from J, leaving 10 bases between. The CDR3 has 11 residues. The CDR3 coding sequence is TGTGCCCCAAGGGGTCCAGATACGCAGTATTTT. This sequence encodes CAPRGPDTQYF.

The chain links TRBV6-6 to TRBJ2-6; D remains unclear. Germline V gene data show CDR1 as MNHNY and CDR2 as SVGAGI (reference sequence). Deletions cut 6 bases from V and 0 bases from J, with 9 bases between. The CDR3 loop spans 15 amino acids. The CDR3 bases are TGTGCCAGCAGCCACGGAGCCTCTGGGGCCAACGTCCTGACTTTC. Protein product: CASSHGASGANVLTF.